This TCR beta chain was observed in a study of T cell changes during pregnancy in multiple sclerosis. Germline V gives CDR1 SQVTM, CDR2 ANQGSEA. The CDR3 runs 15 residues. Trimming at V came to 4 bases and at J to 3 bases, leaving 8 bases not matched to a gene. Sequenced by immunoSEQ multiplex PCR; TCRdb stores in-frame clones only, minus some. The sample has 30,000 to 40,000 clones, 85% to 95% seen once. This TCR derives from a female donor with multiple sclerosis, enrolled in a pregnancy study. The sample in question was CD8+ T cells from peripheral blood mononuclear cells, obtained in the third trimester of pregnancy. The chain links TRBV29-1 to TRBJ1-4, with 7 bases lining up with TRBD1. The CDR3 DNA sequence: TGCAGCGTTGTTTGGAGGGACAGCCCTAATGAAAAACTGTTTTTT. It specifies CSVVWRDSPNEKLFF. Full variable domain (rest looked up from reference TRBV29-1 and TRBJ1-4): SAVISQKPSRDICQRGTSLTIQCQVDSQVTMMFWYRQQPGQSLTLIATANQGSEATYESGFVIDKFPISRPNLTFSTLTVSNMSPEDSSIYLCSVVWRDSPNEKLFFGSGTQLSVL.